This T cell receptor (beta chain) comes out of a study of CD8 T cells in ankylosing spondylitis. This clonotype was found many times. Its antigen remains unidentified. Whole-study results and caveats: Earlier reports found some motif variants in synovial fluid and blood in reactive arthritis. The clones that were linked to disease were reported to be significantly enriched in matched synovial fluid samples from ankylosing spondylitis patients. Typical of ankylosing spondylitis blood, it appeared, was a TCR beta motif of under 10 highly homologous variants.

Libraries of TCR beta came from quantitative 5'-RACE with molecular barcodes. TCRdb processed the 5' RACE reads anew with MiXCR; each CDR3 protein has one entry. The sample carries under 250,000 distinct CDR3 sequences, around 6.6% recorded once. The CDR3 sequence is 15 residues long. Trimming stripped 2 bases from V and 9 bases from J, with 14 bases between. Germline V gene sequence: CDR1 LGHNA, CDR2 YSLEER. The chain employs TRBV4-3 and TRBJ1-6, with D uncertain. The clonotype originates from a male donor with ankylosing spondylitis. Sequencing was performed on blood, either unsorted or a sorted T cell fraction (not recorded which). The CDR3 sequence is CASSQNTEMGSPLHF. In DNA form, the CDR3 reads TGCGCCAGCAGCCAAAATACGGAGATGGGTTCACCCCTCCACTTT.